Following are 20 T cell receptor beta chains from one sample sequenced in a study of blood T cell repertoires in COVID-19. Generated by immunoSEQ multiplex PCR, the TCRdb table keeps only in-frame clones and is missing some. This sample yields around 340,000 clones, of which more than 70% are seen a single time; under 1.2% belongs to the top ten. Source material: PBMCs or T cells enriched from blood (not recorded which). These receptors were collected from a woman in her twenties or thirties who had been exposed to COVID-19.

The DNA for the CDR3 is TGTGCCAGCAGCGTAACGGGGGTGGTCGCTGAAGCTTTCTTT. It codes for CASSVTGVVAEAFF. V is TRBV9 and J is TRBJ1-1; D perhaps matches TRBD1 (5 bases). The CDR3 has 14 amino acids. Germline CDR1 SGDLS, CDR2 YYNGEE. The germline V and J ends were trimmed by 1 base and 6 bases, with 13 bases remaining between them.

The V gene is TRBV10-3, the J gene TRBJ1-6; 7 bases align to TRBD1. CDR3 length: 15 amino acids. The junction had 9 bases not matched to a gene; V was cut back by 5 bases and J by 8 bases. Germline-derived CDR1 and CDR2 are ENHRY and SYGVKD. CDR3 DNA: TGTGCCATCAGTATCGCACAGGGGTCTTATTCACCCCTCCACTTT. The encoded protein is CAISIAQGSYSPLHF.

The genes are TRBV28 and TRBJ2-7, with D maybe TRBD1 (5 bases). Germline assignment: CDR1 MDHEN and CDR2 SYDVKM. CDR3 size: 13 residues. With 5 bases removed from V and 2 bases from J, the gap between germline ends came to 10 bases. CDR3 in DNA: TGTGCCAGCAGTAGACAGCGCACCTACGAGCAGTACTTC. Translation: CASSRQRTYEQYF.

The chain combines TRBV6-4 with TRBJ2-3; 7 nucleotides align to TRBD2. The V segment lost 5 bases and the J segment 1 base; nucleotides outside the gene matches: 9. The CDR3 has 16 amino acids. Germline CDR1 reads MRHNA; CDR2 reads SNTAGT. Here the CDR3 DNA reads TGTGCCAGCAGTCGAGATGGACTAGGGGGCACAGATACGCAGTATTTT. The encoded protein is CASSRDGLGGTDTQYF.

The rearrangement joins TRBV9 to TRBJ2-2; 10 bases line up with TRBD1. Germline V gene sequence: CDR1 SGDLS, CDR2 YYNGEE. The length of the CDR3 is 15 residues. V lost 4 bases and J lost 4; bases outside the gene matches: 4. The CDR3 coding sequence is TGTGCCAGCAGCCCCCGGGACAGGGGCACCGGGGAGCTGTTTTTT. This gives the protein CASSPRDRGTGELFF. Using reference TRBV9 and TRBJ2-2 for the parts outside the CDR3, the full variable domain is DSGVTQTPKHLITATGQRVTLRCSPRSGDLSVYWYQQSLDQGLQFLIQYYNGEERAKGNILERFSAQQFPDLHSELNLSSLELGDSALYFCASSPRDRGTGELFFGEGSRLTVL.

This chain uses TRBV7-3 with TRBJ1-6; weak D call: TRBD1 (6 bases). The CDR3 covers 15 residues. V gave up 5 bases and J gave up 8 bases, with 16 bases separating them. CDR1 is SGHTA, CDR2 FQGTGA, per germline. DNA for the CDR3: TGTGCCAGCAGCCTCCGGGCAGGGGCTGATTCACCCCTCCACTTT. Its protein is CASSLRAGADSPLHF.

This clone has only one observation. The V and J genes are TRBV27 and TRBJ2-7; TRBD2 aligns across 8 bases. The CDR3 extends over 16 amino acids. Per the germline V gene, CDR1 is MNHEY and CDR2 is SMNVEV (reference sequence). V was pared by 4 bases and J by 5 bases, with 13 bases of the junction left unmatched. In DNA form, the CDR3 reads TGTGCCAGCAGTTCAACTGAATGGACTAGCTTGGACGAGCAGTACTTC. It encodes CASSSTEWTSLDEQYF.

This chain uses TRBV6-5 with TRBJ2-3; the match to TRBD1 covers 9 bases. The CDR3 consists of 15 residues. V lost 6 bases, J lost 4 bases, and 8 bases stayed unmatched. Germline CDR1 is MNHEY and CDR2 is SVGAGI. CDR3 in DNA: TGTGCCAGCAGGTCGACAGGGGGACCCCCAGATACGCAGTATTTT. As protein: CASRSTGGPPDTQYF.

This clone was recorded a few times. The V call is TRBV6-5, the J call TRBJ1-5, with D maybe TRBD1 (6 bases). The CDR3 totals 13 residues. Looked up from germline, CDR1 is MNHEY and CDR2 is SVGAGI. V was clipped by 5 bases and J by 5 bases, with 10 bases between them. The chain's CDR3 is CASSRAGDQPQHF. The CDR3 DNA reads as TGTGCCAGCAGTAGGGCAGGGGATCAGCCCCAGCATTTT.

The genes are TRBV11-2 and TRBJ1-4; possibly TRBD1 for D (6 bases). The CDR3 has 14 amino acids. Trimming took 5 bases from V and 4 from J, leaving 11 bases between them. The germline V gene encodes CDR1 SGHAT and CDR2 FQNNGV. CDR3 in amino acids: CASSLRTDNEKLFF. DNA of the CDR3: TGTGCCAGCAGCCTTCGGACAGATAATGAAAAACTGTTTTTT. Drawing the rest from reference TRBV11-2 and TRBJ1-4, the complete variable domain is EAGVAQSPRYKIIEKRQSVAFWCNPISGHATLYWYQQILGQGPKLLIQFQNNGVVDDSQLPKDRFSAERLKGVDSTLKIQPAKLEDSAVYLCASSLRTDNEKLFFGSGTQLSVL.

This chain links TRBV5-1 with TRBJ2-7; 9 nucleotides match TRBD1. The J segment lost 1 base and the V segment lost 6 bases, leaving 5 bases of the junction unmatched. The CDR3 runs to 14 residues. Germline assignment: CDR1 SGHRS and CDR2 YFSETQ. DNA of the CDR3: TGCGCCAGCACTCCCGGGACAGGGTCCTACGAGCAGTACTTC. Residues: CASTPGTGSYEQYF.

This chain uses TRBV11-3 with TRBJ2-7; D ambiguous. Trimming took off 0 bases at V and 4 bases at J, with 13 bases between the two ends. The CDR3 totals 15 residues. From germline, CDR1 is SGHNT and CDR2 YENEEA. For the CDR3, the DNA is TGTGCCAGCAGCTTAGATATAAGCCCCCAATACGAGCAGTACTTC. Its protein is CASSLDISPQYEQYF.

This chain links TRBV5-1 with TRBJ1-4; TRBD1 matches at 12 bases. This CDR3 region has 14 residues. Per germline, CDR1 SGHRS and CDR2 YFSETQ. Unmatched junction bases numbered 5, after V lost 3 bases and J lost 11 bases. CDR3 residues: CASSSGQGAEKLFF. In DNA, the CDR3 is TGCGCCAGCAGCTCGGGACAGGGGGCCGAGAAACTGTTTTTT.

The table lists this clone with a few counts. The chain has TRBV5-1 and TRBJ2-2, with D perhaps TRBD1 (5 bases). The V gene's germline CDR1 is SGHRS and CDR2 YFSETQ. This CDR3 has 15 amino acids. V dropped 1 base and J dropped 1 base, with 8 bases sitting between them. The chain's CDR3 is CASSLWGENTGELFF. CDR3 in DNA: TGCGCCAGCAGCTTGTGGGGCGAGAACACCGGGGAGCTGTTTTTT.

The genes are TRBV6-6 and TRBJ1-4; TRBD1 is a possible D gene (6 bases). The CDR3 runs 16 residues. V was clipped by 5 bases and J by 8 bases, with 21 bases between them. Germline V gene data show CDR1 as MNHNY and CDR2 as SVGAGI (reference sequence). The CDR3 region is CASSLIPGVAGEKLFF. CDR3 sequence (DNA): TGTGCCAGCAGTCTAATCCCAGGGGTGGCTGGCGAAAAACTGTTTTTT.

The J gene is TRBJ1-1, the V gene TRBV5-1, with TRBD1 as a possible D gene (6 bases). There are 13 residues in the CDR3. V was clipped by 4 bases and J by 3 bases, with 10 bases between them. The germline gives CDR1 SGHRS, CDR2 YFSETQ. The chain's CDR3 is CASSPNRDTEAFF. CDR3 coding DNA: TGCGCCAGCAGCCCTAACAGGGACACTGAAGCTTTCTTT.

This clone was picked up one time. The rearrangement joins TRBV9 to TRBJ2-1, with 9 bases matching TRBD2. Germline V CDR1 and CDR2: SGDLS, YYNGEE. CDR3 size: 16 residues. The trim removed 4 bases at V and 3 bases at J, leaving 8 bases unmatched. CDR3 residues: CASSPQRLAVYNEQFF. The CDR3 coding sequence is TGTGCCAGCAGCCCCCAGAGACTAGCGGTCTACAATGAGCAGTTCTTC.

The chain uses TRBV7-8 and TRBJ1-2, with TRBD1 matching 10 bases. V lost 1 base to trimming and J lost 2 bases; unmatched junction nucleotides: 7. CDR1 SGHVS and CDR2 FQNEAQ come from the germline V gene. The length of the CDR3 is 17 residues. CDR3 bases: TGTGCCAGCAGCTTAGTTGTCTTGGACAGGGGGAACTATGGCTACACCTTC. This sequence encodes CASSLVVLDRGNYGYTF.

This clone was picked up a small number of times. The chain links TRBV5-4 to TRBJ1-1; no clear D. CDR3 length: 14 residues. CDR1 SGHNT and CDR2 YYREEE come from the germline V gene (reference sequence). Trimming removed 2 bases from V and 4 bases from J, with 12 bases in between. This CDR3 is CASSLGSGGTEAFF. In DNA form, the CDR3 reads TGTGCCAGCAGCTTAGGTTCAGGAGGCACTGAAGCTTTCTTT.

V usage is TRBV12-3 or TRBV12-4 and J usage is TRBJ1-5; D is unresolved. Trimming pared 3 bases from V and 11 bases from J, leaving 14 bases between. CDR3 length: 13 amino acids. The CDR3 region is CASSLLRGEAQHF. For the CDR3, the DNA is TGTGCCAGCAGTTTGTTGCGGGGTGAGGCCCAGCATTTT.